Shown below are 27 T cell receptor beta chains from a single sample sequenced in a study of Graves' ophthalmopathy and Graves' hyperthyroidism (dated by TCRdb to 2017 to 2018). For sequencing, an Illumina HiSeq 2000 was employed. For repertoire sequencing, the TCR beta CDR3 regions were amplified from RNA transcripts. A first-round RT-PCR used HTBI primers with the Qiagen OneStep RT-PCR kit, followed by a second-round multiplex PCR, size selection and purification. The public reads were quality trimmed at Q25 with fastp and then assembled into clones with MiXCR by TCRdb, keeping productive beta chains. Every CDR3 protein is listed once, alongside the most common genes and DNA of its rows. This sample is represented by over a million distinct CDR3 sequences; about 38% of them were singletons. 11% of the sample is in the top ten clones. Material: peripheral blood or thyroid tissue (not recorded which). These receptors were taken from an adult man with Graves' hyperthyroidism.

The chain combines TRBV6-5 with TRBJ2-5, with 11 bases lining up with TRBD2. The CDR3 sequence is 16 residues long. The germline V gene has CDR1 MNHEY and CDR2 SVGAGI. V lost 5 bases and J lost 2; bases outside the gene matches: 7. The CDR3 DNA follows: TGTGCCAGCAGTGTTAGCGGGGGGGAGCTACAAGAGACCCAGTACTTC. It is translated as CASSVSGGELQETQYF.

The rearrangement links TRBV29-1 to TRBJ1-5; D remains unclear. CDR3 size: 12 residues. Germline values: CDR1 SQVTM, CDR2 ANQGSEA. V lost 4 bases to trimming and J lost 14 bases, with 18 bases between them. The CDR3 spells CSVVSGNLYEHF. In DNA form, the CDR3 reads TGCAGCGTTGTGTCTGGGAATCTCTACGAGCATTTT.

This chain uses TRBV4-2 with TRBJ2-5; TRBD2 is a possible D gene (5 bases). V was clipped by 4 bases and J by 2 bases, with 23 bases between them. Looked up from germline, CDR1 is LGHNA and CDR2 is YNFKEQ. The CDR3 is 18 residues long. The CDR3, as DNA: TGTGCCAGCAGCCTGACCTACGGCGTGGGAGTAAGTCAAGAGACCCAGTACTTC. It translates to CASSLTYGVGVSQETQYF.

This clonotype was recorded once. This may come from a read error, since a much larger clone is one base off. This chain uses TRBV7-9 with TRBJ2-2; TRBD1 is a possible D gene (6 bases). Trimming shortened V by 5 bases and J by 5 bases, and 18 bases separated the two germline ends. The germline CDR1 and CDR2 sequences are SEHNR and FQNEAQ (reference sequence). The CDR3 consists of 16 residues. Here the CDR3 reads CASSQGRTEATGELFF. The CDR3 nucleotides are TGTGCCAGCAGCCAGGGGCGGACGGAGGCTACCGGGGAGCTGTTTTTT.

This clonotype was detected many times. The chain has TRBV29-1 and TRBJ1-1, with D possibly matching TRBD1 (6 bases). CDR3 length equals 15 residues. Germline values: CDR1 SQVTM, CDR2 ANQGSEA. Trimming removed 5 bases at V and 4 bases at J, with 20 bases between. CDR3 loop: CSVLPQGGPGTEAFF. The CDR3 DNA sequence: TGCAGCGTTCTTCCACAGGGAGGGCCTGGCACTGAAGCTTTCTTT. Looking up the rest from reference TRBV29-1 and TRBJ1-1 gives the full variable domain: SAVISQKPSRDICQRGTSLTIQCQVDSQVTMMFWYRQQPGQSLTLIATANQGSEATYESGFVIDKFPISRPNLTFSTLTVSNMSPEDSSIYLCSVLPQGGPGTEAFFGQGTRLTVV.

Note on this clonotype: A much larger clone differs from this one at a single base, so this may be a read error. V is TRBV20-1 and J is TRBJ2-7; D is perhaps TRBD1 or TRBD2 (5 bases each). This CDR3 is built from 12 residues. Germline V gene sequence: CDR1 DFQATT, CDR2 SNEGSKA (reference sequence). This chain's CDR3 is CSARGDGNELYF. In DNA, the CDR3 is TGCAGTGCTAGAGGGGACGGTAACGAGCTGTACTTC.

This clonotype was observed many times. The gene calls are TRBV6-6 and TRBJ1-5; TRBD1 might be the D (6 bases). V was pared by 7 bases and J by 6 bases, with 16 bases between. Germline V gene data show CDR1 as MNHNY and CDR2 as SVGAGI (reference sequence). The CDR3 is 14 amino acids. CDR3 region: CASTDGRDTQPQHF. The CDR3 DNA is TGTGCCAGCACCGACGGCCGGGACACTCAGCCCCAGCATTTT.

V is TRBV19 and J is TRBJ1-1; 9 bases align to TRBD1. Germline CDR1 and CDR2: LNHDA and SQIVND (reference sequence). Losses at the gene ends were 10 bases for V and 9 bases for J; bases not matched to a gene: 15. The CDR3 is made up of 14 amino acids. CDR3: CATQDPGTGTKAFF. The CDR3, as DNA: TGTGCCACCCAAGATCCCGGGACAGGGACTAAAGCTTTCTTT.

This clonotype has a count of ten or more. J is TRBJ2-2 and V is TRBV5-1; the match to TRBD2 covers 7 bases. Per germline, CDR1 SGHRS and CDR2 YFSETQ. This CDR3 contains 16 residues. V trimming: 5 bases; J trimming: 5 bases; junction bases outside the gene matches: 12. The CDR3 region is CASRPLSGSTTGELFF. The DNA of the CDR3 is TGCGCCAGCAGACCACTTAGCGGGTCGACGACCGGGGAGCTGTTTTTT.

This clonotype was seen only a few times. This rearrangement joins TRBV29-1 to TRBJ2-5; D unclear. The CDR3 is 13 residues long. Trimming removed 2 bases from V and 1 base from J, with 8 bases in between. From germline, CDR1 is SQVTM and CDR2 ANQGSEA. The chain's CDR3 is CSVERVLQETQYF. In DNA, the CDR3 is TGCAGCGTTGAACGGGTCCTCCAAGAGACCCAGTACTTC.

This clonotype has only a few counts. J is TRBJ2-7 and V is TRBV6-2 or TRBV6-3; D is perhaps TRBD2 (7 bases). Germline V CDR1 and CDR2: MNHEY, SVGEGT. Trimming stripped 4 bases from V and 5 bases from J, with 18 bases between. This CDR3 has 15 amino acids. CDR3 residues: CASSLSTGRVNEQYF. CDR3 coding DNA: TGTGCCAGCAGTTTATCAACAGGGAGGGTCAACGAGCAGTACTTC.

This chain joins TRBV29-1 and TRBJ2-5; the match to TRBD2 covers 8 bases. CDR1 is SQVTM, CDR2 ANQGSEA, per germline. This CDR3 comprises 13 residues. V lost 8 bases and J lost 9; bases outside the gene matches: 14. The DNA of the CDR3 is TGCAGCTTTGGCGGGGGGCGAGGGGAGGCCCAGTACTTC. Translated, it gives CSFGGGRGEAQYF.

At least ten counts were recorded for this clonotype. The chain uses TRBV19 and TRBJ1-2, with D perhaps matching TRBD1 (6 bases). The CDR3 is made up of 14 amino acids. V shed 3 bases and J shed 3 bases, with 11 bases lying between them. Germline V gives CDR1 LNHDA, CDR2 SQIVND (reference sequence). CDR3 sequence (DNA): TGTGCCAGTAGTATCTCAGGGGTGGACTATGGCTACACCTTC. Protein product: CASSISGVDYGYTF.

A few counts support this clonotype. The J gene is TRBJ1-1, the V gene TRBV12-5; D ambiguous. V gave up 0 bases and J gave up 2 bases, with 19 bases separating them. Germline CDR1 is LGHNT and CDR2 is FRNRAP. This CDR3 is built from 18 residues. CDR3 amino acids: CASGLVPSPTHSNTEAFF. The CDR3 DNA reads TGTGCTAGTGGTTTGGTACCATCTCCCACACACAGTAACACTGAAGCTTTCTTT. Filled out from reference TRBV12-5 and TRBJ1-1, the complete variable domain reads DARVTQTPRHKVTEMGQEVTMRCQPILGHNTVFWYRQTMMQGLELLAYFRNRAPLDDSGMPKDRFSAEMPDATLATLKIQPSEPRDSAVYFCASGLVPSPTHSNTEAFFGQGTRLTVV.

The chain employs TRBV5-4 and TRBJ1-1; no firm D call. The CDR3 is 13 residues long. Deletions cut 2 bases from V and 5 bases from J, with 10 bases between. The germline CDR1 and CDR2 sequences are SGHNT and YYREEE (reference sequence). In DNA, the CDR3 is TGTGCCAGCAGCTTTACGGGTTGGACTGAAGCTTTCTTT. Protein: CASSFTGWTEAFF.

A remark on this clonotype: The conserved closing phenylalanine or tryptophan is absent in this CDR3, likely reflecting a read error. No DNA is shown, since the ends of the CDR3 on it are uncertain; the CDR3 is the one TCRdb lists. CDR3 region: CASSESPGYY. The V call is TRBV10-2, the J call TRBJ2-5; the table's D call of TRBD1 was not tested on the DNA. Including both end residues, the CDR3 is 10 amino acids long. Germline V gives CDR1 WSHSY, CDR2 SAAADI.

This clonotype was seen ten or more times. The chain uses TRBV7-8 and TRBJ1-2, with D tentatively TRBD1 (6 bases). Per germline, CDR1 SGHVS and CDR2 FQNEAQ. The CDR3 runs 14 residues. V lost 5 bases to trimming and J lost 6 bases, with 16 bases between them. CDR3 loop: CASSKQGFGDGYTF. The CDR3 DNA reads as TGTGCCAGCAGCAAACAGGGTTTTGGCGATGGCTACACCTTC. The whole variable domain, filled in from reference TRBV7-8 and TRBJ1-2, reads GAGVSQSPRYKVAKRGQDVALRCDPISGHVSLFWYQQALGQGPEFLTYFQNEAQLDKSGLPSDRFFAERPEGSVSTLKIQRTQQEDSAVYLCASSKQGFGDGYTFGSGTRLTVV.

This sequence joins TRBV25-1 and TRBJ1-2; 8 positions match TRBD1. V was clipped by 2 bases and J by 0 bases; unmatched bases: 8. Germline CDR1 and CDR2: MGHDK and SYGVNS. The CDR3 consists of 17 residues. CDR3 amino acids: CASSEPGTGLTNYGYTF. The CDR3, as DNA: TGTGCCAGCAGTGAACCCGGGACAGGCCTAACTAACTATGGCTACACCTTC.

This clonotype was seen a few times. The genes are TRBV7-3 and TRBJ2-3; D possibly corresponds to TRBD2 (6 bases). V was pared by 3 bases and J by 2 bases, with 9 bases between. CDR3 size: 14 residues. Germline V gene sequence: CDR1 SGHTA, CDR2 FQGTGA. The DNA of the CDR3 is TGTGCCAGCAGCTTGCGGGGATCCACAGATACGCAGTATTTT. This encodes CASSLRGSTDTQYF.

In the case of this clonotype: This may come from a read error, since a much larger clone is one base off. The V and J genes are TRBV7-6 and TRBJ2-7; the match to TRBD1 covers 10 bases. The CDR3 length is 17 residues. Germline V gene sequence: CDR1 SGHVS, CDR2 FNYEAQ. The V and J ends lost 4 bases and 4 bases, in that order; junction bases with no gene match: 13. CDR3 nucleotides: TGTGCCAGCAGCTCTGACGTTAGCCGGGACAGGGGTTACGAGCAGTACTTC. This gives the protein CASSSDVSRDRGYEQYF.

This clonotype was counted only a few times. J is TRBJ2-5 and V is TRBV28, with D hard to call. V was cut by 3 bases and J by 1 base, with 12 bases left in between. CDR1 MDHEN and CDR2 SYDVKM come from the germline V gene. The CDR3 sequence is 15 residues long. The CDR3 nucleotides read TGTGCCAGCAGTTTTGAGGAACGGCTCCAAGAGACCCAGTACTTC. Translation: CASSFEERLQETQYF.

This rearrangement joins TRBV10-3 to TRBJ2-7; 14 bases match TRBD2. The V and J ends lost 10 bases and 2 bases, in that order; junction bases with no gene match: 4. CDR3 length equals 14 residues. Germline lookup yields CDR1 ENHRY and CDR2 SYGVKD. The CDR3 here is CATSGLAGAYEQYF. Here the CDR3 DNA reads TGTGCCACCTCGGGACTAGCGGGAGCCTACGAGCAGTACTTC.

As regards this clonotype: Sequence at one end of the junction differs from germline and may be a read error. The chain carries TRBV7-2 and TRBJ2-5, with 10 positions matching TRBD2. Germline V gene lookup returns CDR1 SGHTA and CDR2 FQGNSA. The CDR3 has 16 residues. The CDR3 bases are TGCGCCAGCAGCTTGGGTCTAGCGGGGGCCTCCGGGACCCAGTACTTC. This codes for CASSLGLAGASGTQYF.

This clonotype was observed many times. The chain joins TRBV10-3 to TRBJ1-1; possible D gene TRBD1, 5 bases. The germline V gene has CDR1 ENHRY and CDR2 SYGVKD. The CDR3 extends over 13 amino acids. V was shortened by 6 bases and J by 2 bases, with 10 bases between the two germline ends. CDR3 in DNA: TGTGCCATCAGGCAGGGAACTAACACTGAAGCTTTCTTT. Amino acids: CAIRQGTNTEAFF.

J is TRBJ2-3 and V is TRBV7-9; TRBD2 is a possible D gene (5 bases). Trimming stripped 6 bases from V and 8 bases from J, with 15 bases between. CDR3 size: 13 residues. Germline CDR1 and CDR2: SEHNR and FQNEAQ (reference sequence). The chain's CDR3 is CASRPLRAATQYF. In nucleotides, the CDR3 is TGTGCCAGCAGGCCCTTGAGGGCGGCTACGCAGTATTTT.

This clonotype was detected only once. The CDR3 is CASSEPGLNTEAFF. In DNA, the CDR3 is TGCGCCAGCAGTGAGCCGGGCTTGAACACTGAAGCTTTCTTT. This chain connects TRBV10-2 to TRBJ1-1; no firm D call. In germline, CDR1 is WSHSY, CDR2 SAAADI. The CDR3 is 14 amino acids. V shed 2 bases and J shed 0 bases, with 7 bases lying between them.

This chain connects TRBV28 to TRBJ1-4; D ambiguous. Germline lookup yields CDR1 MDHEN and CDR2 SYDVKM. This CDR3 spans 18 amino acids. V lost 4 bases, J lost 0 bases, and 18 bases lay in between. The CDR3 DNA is TGTGCCAGCAGTTCCCAGTTTGCGCCACGCGCAACTAATGAAAAACTGTTTTTT. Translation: CASSSQFAPRATNEKLFF.